These 2 T cell receptor beta chains came from one sample sequenced in a study of tissue T cells after allogeneic stem cell transplantation. The protocol was immunoSEQ multiplex PCR, while the TCRdb copy is restricted to in-frame clones and leaves out a portion. Among 40,000 to 50,000 clones, approximately 70% were seen once, and the ten largest hold roughly 0.5%. The sample comprised sorted cells pooled from one or two spleens. All receptors derive from a pool of C57BL/6 mice in good health.

Of note for this clone: Mouse names are used for the genes. The DNA ends 1 residue before the CDR3 does, and the rest of the CDR3 is filled in from the germline J gene. This rearrangement joins TRBV12-1 to TRBJ2-2; TRBD1 agrees at 9 bases. Per germline, CDR1 SGHSN and CDR2 HYEKVE. CDR3 length equals 15 residues. The J segment lost 4 bases and the V segment lost 2 bases, leaving 4 bases of the junction unmatched. CDR3: CASSRGTGSTGQLYF. The sequenced CDR3 bases are TGTGCCAGCTCTCGGGGGACAGGGTCCACCGGGCAGCTCTAC.

Comments on this clone: Each gene name is a mouse one. The sequence runs out 1 residue before the end of the CDR3; the remainder is reconstructed from the germline J gene. The chain is built from TRBV16 and TRBJ2-5; 14 bases are shared with TRBD2. The CDR3 totals 16 residues. The ends lost 1 base at V and 7 bases at J; junction bases unmatched: 4. CDR1 and CDR2 from the germline V gene are SGHSA and FRNQAP. The covered CDR3 bases are TGTGCAAGCAGCTTAGGAGGGACTGGGGGGGCGAACACCCAGTAC. It codes for CASSLGGTGGANTQY. The CDR3 in its entirety is CASSLGGTGGANTQYF.